These 29 T cell receptor beta chains were sequenced from one sample in a study of cytomegalovirus exposure and HLA in healthy donors. Use of 60 Vbeta and 13 Jbeta primers characterized the PCR. The protocol was immunoSEQ multiplex PCR, while the TCRdb copy is restricted to in-frame clones and leaves out a portion. Counted here are some 150,000 clones, 75% to 85% occurring once; the ten biggest clones make up around 8.1%. What was sequenced was PBMCs. Source of these receptors: a woman aged 45-65 years in good health and CMV-seropositive.

This clone was detected only a few times. V and J are TRBV4-2 and TRBJ2-1; 9 positions match TRBD2. With V trimmed by 1 base and J by 10 bases, 8 bases remained unmatched. CDR3 size: 15 residues. The germline V gene has CDR1 LGHNA and CDR2 YNFKEQ. This CDR3 is CASSQVRTSEREQFF. CDR3 DNA sequence: TGTGCCAGCAGCCAAGTTCGGACTAGCGAACGGGAGCAGTTCTTC.

This chain links TRBV6-1 with TRBJ2-7, with D perhaps TRBD1 (5 bases). V was trimmed by 8 bases and J by 2 bases, leaving 10 bases between them. The germline V gene encodes CDR1 MNHNS and CDR2 SASEGT. There are 12 residues in the CDR3. CDR3 sequence: CASLQGPYEQYF. CDR3 DNA sequence: TGTGCCAGCTTGCAGGGCCCCTACGAGCAGTACTTC.

Note on this clone: Germline and junction disagree at one end, which may indicate a read error. The V gene is TRBV10-3, the J gene TRBJ2-7; weak D call: TRBD2 (6 bases). The CDR3 loop spans 14 amino acids. Germline V gives CDR1 ENHRY, CDR2 SYGVKD. The CDR3 region is CATSEAGNYYEQYF. CDR3 coding DNA: TGTGCCACCAGTGAGGCGGGGAATTACTACGAGCAGTACTTC.

This clone appeared a single time. The chain uses TRBV9 and TRBJ2-3; 9 bases match TRBD2. The J segment lost 4 bases and the V segment lost 0 bases, leaving 6 bases of the junction unmatched. This CDR3 is 16 amino acids long. Germline V lookup: CDR1 SGDLS, CDR2 YYNGEE. In DNA form, the CDR3 reads TGTGCCAGCAGCGTAGCTGGCGGGAGGGAGGCAGATACGCAGTATTTT. Residues: CASSVAGGREADTQYF.

The sample holds one count of this clone. The CDR3 here is CAISAQGGNQPQHF. The CDR3 DNA reads as TGTGCCATCAGTGCACAGGGTGGCAATCAGCCCCAGCATTTT. The chain couples TRBV10-3 to TRBJ1-5, with D perhaps TRBD1 (6 bases). The CDR3 runs to 14 residues. Between the trimmed V and J ends, which lost 4 bases and 2 bases, there was a span of 9 bases. Looked up from germline, CDR1 is ENHRY and CDR2 is SYGVKD.

The sample holds one count of this clone. This sequence joins TRBV4-1 and TRBJ1-2; D is perhaps TRBD1 (6 bases). Germline V lookup: CDR1 MGHRA, CDR2 YSYEKL. Trimming pared 4 bases from V and 2 bases from J, leaving 14 bases between. The CDR3 is made up of 15 amino acids. CDR3 nucleotide sequence: TGCGCCAGCAGCCGCCGCGAGGGGACAAACTATGGCTACACCTTC. Translated, it gives CASSRREGTNYGYTF.

This sequence joins TRBV2 and TRBJ1-1, with D unclear. V was pared by 6 bases and J by 0 bases, with 8 bases between. The germline gives CDR1 SNHLY, CDR2 FYNNEI. The CDR3 consists of 13 residues. The CDR3 protein is CASSPPLNTEAFF. Written as DNA, the CDR3 is TGTGCCAGCAGCCCTCCCCTGAACACTGAAGCTTTCTTT.

The chain uses TRBV7-2 and TRBJ1-5; D might be TRBD1 (5 bases). The CDR3 contains 15 residues. The germline V and J ends were trimmed by 2 bases and 3 bases, with 11 bases remaining between them. Germline CDR1 is SGHTA and CDR2 is FQGNSA. The CDR3 region has the DNA TGTGCCAGCAGCTTACTGGGCAGGGCCAATCAGCCCCAGCATTTT. Protein sequence: CASSLLGRANQPQHF.

This clone was observed a handful of times. V gene TRBV6-6 combines with J gene TRBJ1-1, with D uncertain. Germline CDR1 MNHNY, CDR2 SVGAGI (reference sequence). The CDR3 loop spans 13 amino acids. Trimming shortened V by 1 base and J by 5 bases, and 8 bases separated the two germline ends. The CDR3 here is CASSYLEGTEAFF. The DNA of the CDR3 is TGTGCCAGCAGTTACTTAGAGGGAACTGAAGCTTTCTTT.

The sample holds one count of this clone. This CDR3 reads CASSQVDGYNEQFF. CDR3 DNA: TGTGCCAGCAGCCAAGTAGACGGGTACAATGAGCAGTTCTTC. The V gene is TRBV4-2, the J gene TRBJ2-1; D not resolved. The germline V gene has CDR1 LGHNA and CDR2 YNFKEQ. V was cut by 1 base and J by 4 bases, with 8 bases left in between. This CDR3 spans 14 amino acids.

This clone was recorded only once. The chain employs TRBV15 and TRBJ1-6; the D is unclear. Trimming removed 2 bases from V and 6 bases from J, with 8 bases in between. Germline V CDR1 and CDR2: LNHNV, YYDKDF (reference sequence). This CDR3 contains 14 residues. The CDR3 sequence: CATSRKGGNSPLHF. As DNA, the CDR3 is TGTGCCACCAGCAGAAAGGGAGGTAATTCACCCCTCCACTTT.

J is TRBJ1-1 and V is TRBV29-1; D gene uncertain. V was clipped by 4 bases and J by 0 bases, with 15 bases between them. Germline V gives CDR1 SQVTM, CDR2 ANQGSEA. The CDR3 sequence is 15 residues long. The CDR3 region is CSVGARDTMNTEAFF. As DNA, the CDR3 is TGCAGCGTTGGGGCCAGAGATACCATGAACACTGAAGCTTTCTTT.

The genes are TRBV6-1 and TRBJ2-1; 8 bases agree with TRBD2. This CDR3 is 15 amino acids long. After removal of 6 bases from V and 10 bases from J, the junction contained 14 bases not matched to a gene. Germline CDR1 and CDR2: MNHNS and SASEGT. The DNA for the CDR3 is TGTGCCAGCAGAGGGCGGGGGGCACGGAGAGGGGAGCAGTTCTTC. Translated: CASRGRGARRGEQFF.

This chain joins TRBV9 and TRBJ2-2; the D is unclear. Germline V gives CDR1 SGDLS, CDR2 YYNGEE. V was pared by 0 bases and J by 4 bases, with 7 bases between. This CDR3 is built from 14 residues. The CDR3 nucleotides read TGTGCCAGCAGCGTAGACAGAACCACCGGGGAGCTGTTTTTT. Protein: CASSVDRTTGELFF.

About this clone: At one boundary the junction diverges from the germline segment, which might be a read error. This sequence joins TRBV7-9 and TRBJ2-5, with TRBD2 matching over 12 bases. The CDR3 is made up of 15 amino acids. Germline V gene sequence: CDR1 SEHNR, CDR2 FQNEAQ (reference sequence). The CDR3 nucleotides read TGTTCCAGCAGCTTCCCCCTAGCGGGGGGGGAGACCCAGTACTTC. Translating gives CSSSFPLAGGETQYF.

The rearrangement uses TRBV6-6 and TRBJ2-7; D may be TRBD2 (5 bases). The V end lost 3 bases, the J end lost 5 bases, and 11 bases lay between the germline ends. The CDR3 extends over 13 amino acids. CDR1 and CDR2 (germline): MNHNY, SVGAGI (reference sequence). The CDR3 region has the DNA TGTGCCAGCAGTTATCTCGACTACGACGAGCAGTACTTC. This sequence encodes CASSYLDYDEQYF.

The CDR3 spells CASSAFRGSPLHF. The DNA for the CDR3 is TGTGCCAGCAGCGCCTTTAGGGGTTCACCCCTCCACTTT. The chain is built from TRBV7-8 and TRBJ1-6, with D perhaps matching TRBD1 (5 bases). The V gene's germline CDR1 is SGHVS and CDR2 FQNEAQ. The CDR3 sequence is 13 residues long. Trimming shortened V by 5 bases and J by 9 bases, and 11 bases separated the two germline ends.

This chain links TRBV7-9 with TRBJ2-1; possible D gene TRBD1, 6 bases. Germline V gene sequence: CDR1 SEHNR, CDR2 FQNEAQ (reference sequence). This CDR3 region has 19 residues. The germline V and J ends were trimmed by 5 bases and 3 bases, with 26 bases remaining between them. CDR3 in amino acids: CASSQWGQGLKVNYNEQFF. The CDR3 nucleotides read TGTGCCAGCAGCCAATGGGGGCAGGGCCTTAAGGTGAACTACAATGAGCAGTTCTTC.

The V gene is TRBV5-6, the J gene TRBJ2-5, with TRBD1 matching 10 bases. Germline V CDR1 and CDR2: SGHDT, YYEEEE. The CDR3 is 15 amino acids. The J segment lost 5 bases and the V segment lost 3 bases, leaving 7 bases of the junction unmatched. The CDR3 sequence is CASSSRTGGRETQYF. The DNA for the CDR3 is TGTGCCAGCAGCTCCCGGACAGGGGGTCGGGAGACCCAGTACTTC.

V and J are TRBV12-5 and TRBJ2-1; D may be TRBD2 (6 bases). V shed 1 base and J shed 4 bases, with 17 bases lying between them. The CDR3 spans 17 residues. Germline values: CDR1 LGHNT, CDR2 FRNRAP. The CDR3 sequence is CASGLGRDGGWYNEQFF. The DNA of the CDR3 is TGTGCTAGTGGTTTGGGCCGGGACGGGGGATGGTACAATGAGCAGTTCTTC.

Note on this clone: The same CDR3 also results from other DNA sequences found in this sample. The gene calls are TRBV6-5 and TRBJ1-1; tentatively, D is TRBD1 (5 bases). Trimming removed 6 bases from V and 5 bases from J, with 13 bases in between. This CDR3 spans 13 amino acids. Germline CDR1 is MNHEY and CDR2 is SVGAGI. CDR3 nucleotide sequence: TGTGCCAGCAGAAGGTCGGGGGGGACTGAAGCTTTCTTT. This sequence encodes CASRRSGGTEAFF.

In regard to this clone: This CDR3 is also generated by other DNA sequences in the sample. The CDR3 region is CASSLAADTQYF. The DNA for the CDR3 is TGTGCCAGCAGCTTAGCCGCAGATACGCAGTATTTT. This chain connects TRBV11-3 to TRBJ2-3; D ambiguous. V was pared by 1 base and J by 4 bases, with 3 bases between. Germline loops: CDR1 SGHNT, CDR2 YENEEA. This CDR3 comprises 12 residues.

The table lists this clone with a count of one. V gene TRBV19 combines with J gene TRBJ1-4; D is ambiguous. This CDR3 has 15 amino acids. CDR1 and CDR2 (germline): LNHDA, SQIVND (reference sequence). The ends were cut back, 5 bases at V and 6 bases at J, with 16 bases in the middle. Here the CDR3 reads CASSPTSSPHEKLFF. DNA for the CDR3: TGTGCCAGTAGTCCAACGAGCTCTCCCCATGAAAAACTGTTTTTT.

CDR3 DNA: TGTGCCAGCGACCAGACAGGGTATCAAGAGACCCAGTACTTC. Its protein is CASDQTGYQETQYF. The J gene is TRBJ2-5, the V gene TRBV28; 7 bases align to TRBD1. The CDR3 has 14 amino acids. Trimming removed 8 bases from V and 2 bases from J; junction bases left unmatched: 8. The germline V gene encodes CDR1 MDHEN and CDR2 SYDVKM.

This clone was detected only a few times. The V call is TRBV6-5, the J call TRBJ1-1; D not resolved. The CDR3 is 15 amino acids. Per germline, CDR1 MNHEY and CDR2 SVGAGI. Trimming removed 1 base at V and 0 bases at J, with 9 bases between. In nucleotides, the CDR3 is TGTGCCAGCAGTTACTTGCCCGGGGTGAACACTGAAGCTTTCTTT. Translation: CASSYLPGVNTEAFF.

Remarks on this clone: The sample contains more than one DNA sequence encoding this CDR3. The chain carries TRBV5-1 and TRBJ1-1; TRBD1 might be the D (6 bases). The V gene's germline CDR1 is SGHRS and CDR2 YFSETQ. The CDR3 is made up of 13 amino acids. Trimming left V 0 bases short and J 7 bases short, with 10 bases between. CDR3 in amino acids: CASSLGTGLEAFF. In DNA, the CDR3 is TGCGCCAGCAGCTTGGGTACAGGGCTTGAAGCTTTCTTT.

V is TRBV18 and J is TRBJ2-2; D possibly corresponds to TRBD2 (6 bases). The V end lost 10 bases, the J end lost 3 bases, and 18 bases lay between the germline ends. Germline CDR1 reads KGHSH; CDR2 reads LQKENI. The length of the CDR3 is 15 residues. The CDR3 nucleotides read TGTGCCACTTCGAGCGGGCCGGCACACACCGGGGAGCTGTTTTTT. This gives the protein CATSSGPAHTGELFF.

V gene TRBV11-2 combines with J gene TRBJ2-7; TRBD1 matches at 8 bases. This CDR3 is built from 13 residues. The J segment lost 4 bases and the V segment lost 5 bases, leaving 4 bases of the junction unmatched. Germline V gene sequence: CDR1 SGHAT, CDR2 FQNNGV. The chain's CDR3 is CASSRGQGYEQYF. CDR3 DNA: TGTGCCAGCAGCCGCGGACAGGGATACGAGCAGTACTTC.

The V gene is TRBV28, the J gene TRBJ1-5, with 10 positions matching TRBD1. Germline V gene lookup returns CDR1 MDHEN and CDR2 SYDVKM. With 3 bases clipped from V and 2 bases from J, the junction kept 1 base outside the gene matches. The CDR3 has 15 amino acids. The CDR3 loop is CASSLGTGGNQPQHF. For the CDR3, the DNA is TGTGCCAGCAGTTTGGGGACAGGGGGCAATCAGCCCCAGCATTTT.